This T cell receptor beta chain was recovered during a study of tissue T cells after allogeneic stem cell transplantation. Germline-derived CDR1 and CDR2 are SQVTM and ANQGSEA. Trimming cost V 4 bases and J 7 bases, with 13 bases left between them. The CDR3 sequence is 12 residues long. Regarding the study as a whole: The study did not identify alloreactive or antigen-specific tissue TCRs, and some clones might be persisting host cells.

Survey-depth TCRbeta CDR3 sequencing reported V/J genes and productive frequencies. Using immunoSEQ multiplex PCR, the repertoire was profiled, and TCRdb retains in-frame clones only, with some absent. This sample has some 3,100 clones, with 50% to 75% found just once. This clone has a handful of counts. The antigen is unknown. Enrolled prospectively were adult allogeneic hematopoietic cell transplant recipients whose graft-versus-host disease was steroid-refractory. The receptor was derived from a male patient older than 55 with steroid-refractory graft-versus-host disease after an allogeneic stem cell transplant. Some T cells may originate from the graft donor. This sample comprised descending colon tissue, obtained at autopsy. The rearrangement links TRBV29-1 to TRBJ1-1; no definite D call. CDR3 coding DNA: TGCAGCGTTGGGGAGCAGGCGAGTGAAGCTTTCTTT. Translating it yields CSVGEQASEAFF.